This is a list of T cell receptor beta chains from one sample in a study of T cell responses to AZD1222 COVID-19 vaccine. The method was immunoSEQ multiplex PCR; TCRdb's version includes in-frame clones alone and lacks a portion of them. The sample has about 100,000 clones, about 93% seen once. This specimen consisted of peripheral blood, obtained on day 0 of AZD1222 vaccination. These receptors were collected from an adult in good health. CDR3s include the opening cysteine and the closing phenylalanine or tryptophan. Fields, in order: clone size, D gene, V gene, J gene, CDR3 DNA, CDR3 protein. A D gene is named only where the DNA matches it firmly. Rows may omit the clone size; those that give it use once, few, many or a size class.

-	-	TRBV9	TRBJ2-3	TGTGCCAGCAGCGTAGATCAGTACCCAACAGATACGCAGTATTTT	CASSVDQYPTDTQYF
-	TRBD2	TRBV5-1	TRBJ2-1	TGCGCCAGCAGCTTTTTGGGGACTAGCGGGAGCGCGTACAATGAGCAGTTCTTC	CASSFLGTSGSAYNEQFF
-	TRBD2	TRBV6-4	TRBJ2-3	TGTGCCAGCAGTGACTTGACTAGCGGGAGCACAGATACGCAGTATTTT	CASSDLTSGSTDTQYF
-	TRBD2	TRBV27	TRBJ2-7	TGTGCCAGCGGACTAGCGGGCCCCTACGAGCAGTACTTC	CASGLAGPYEQYF
-	TRBD2	TRBV9	TRBJ2-3	TGTGCCAGCAGCGTAGGTTTAGCGGGACCGGGGATTGATACGCAGTATTTT	CASSVGLAGPGIDTQYF
-	-	TRBV4-1	TRBJ1-2	TGCGCCAGCAGCCAACCTAGCAGGGAACCCTATGGCTACACCTTC	CASSQPSREPYGYTF
-	TRBD1	TRBV5-1	TRBJ2-1	TGCGCCAGCAGCTTGGTGGGACAGGGAGGTGGTGAGCAGTTCTTC	CASSLVGQGGGEQFF
-	-	TRBV7-2	TRBJ1-2	TGTGCCAGCAGCTTAAGGACAACTCCCTATGGCTACACCTTC	CASSLRTTPYGYTF
-	-	TRBV24-1	TRBJ2-2	TGTGCCACCAGTGCCTTTAGCGGGGAGCTGTTTTTT	CATSAFSGELFF
-	-	TRBV7-8	TRBJ2-1	TGTGCCAGCAGCTTAGGTGGACCCTCCTACAATGAGCAGTTCTTC	CASSLGGPSYNEQFF
-	-	TRBV18	TRBJ2-4	TGTGCCAGCTCACCAGGACTGTGGGACATTCAGTACTTC	CASSPGLWDIQYF
-	-	TRBV4-1	TRBJ1-2	TGCGCCAGCAGTCAGGGGAGGGACAACTATGGCTACACCTTC	CASSQGRDNYGYTF
-	-	TRBV29-1	TRBJ1-1	TGCAGCGTTGAAGATCAAACAGGGGAAGCTTTCTTT	CSVEDQTGEAFF
-	TRBD1	TRBV4-1	TRBJ2-1	TGCGCCAGCAGCCATCCATCCTCCACAGGGGGCCGAAATGAGCAGTTCTTC	CASSHPSSTGGRNEQFF
-	-	TRBV12-3/TRBV12-4	TRBJ1-2	TGTGCCAGCAGTCCGGGAGCGGGGTACACCTTC	CASSPGAGYTF
once	TRBD2	TRBV6-2/TRBV6-3	TRBJ2-1	TGTGCCAGCAGTTACAACCCTAGCGGTATTTACAATGAGCAGTTCTTC	CASSYNPSGIYNEQFF
-	TRBD1	TRBV18	TRBJ1-2	TGTGCCAGCTCGCGGACAGGGGCGGACTATGGCTACACCTTC	CASSRTGADYGYTF
-	TRBD1	TRBV27	TRBJ1-5	TGTGCCAGCAGTCTTACAGGGGGGAATCAGCCCCAGCATTTT	CASSLTGGNQPQHF
-	-	TRBV2	TRBJ1-2	TGTGCCAGCAGTGAGGGGTTTCTTGGCTACACCTTC	CASSEGFLGYTF
-	-	TRBV5-4	TRBJ2-4	TGTGCCAGCAGCTTGGTGGTGGGAGGCAAAAACATTCAGTACTTC	CASSLVVGGKNIQYF
-	-	TRBV7-3	TRBJ2-2	TGTGCCAGCAGCTTATTTCCGCGGACCGGGGAGCTGTTTTTT	CASSLFPRTGELFF
-	-	TRBV30	TRBJ1-6	TGTGCCTGGAGTGTATCGGGGGCCCATTCACCCCTCCACTTT	CAWSVSGAHSPLHF
-	TRBD2	TRBV28	TRBJ2-7	TGTGCCAGCAGTTTCCAAGCCCGAGCAAGCGGGAACTACGAGCAGTACTTC	CASSFQARASGNYEQYF
-	TRBD1	TRBV15	TRBJ1-6	TGTGCCACCAGCAGGACCGACAGGGAAAATTCACCCCTCCACTTT	CATSRTDRENSPLHF
-	-	TRBV16	TRBJ1-1	TGTGCCAGCAGCGAACATCGGAACACTGAAGCTTTCTTT	CASSEHRNTEAFF
-	-	TRBV28	TRBJ1-3	TGTGCCAGCAGTCTGGGGGAGGGGTGGACTGGAAACACCATATATTTT	CASSLGEGWTGNTIYF
-	-	TRBV6-6	TRBJ1-4	TGTGCCAGCAGTCCGGCCCGGGTGGTAGAAAAACTGTTTTTT	CASSPARVVEKLFF
-	-	TRBV30	TRBJ1-4	TGTGCCTGCCGACAGAGTAATGAAAAACTGTTTTTT	CACRQSNEKLFF
-	-	TRBV18	TRBJ2-5	TGTGCCAGCTCATCCACCGGGACAGAGACCCAGTACTTC	CASSSTGTETQYF
-	-	TRBV30	TRBJ2-5	TGTGCCTGGAGTCCCGACACAGCTAGCCAAGAGACCCAGTACTTC	CAWSPDTASQETQYF
-	-	TRBV7-9	TRBJ2-1	TGTGCCAGCAGCTCGCAAAAATACAGGGACAATGAGCAGTTCTTC	CASSSQKYRDNEQFF
-	-	TRBV10-3	TRBJ1-1	TGTGCCACCCGGGGTATCAACACTGAAGCTTTCTTT	CATRGINTEAFF
-	-	TRBV5-1	TRBJ2-3	TGCGCCAGCTCGAGCGGGAGCACAGATACGCAGTATTTT	CASSSGSTDTQYF
-	-	TRBV28	TRBJ1-1	TGTGCCAGCAGTTTACCGGGGAACACTGAAGCTTTCTTT	CASSLPGNTEAFF
once	-	TRBV19	TRBJ1-5	TGTGCCAGTAGTGCAACCGGGACGTGGTCTCAGCCCCAGCATTTT	CASSATGTWSQPQHF
-	-	TRBV19	TRBJ2-1	TGTGCCAGTAGTCCGCTGGGGAGGGGGCAGGACAATGAGCAGTTCTTC	CASSPLGRGQDNEQFF
-	-	TRBV19	TRBJ2-2	TGTGCCAGTAGTATCGACCACACCGGGGAGCTGTTTTTT	CASSIDHTGELFF
-	-	TRBV5-1	TRBJ2-5	TGCGCCAGCAGCTGGGACCTTAAAGAGACCCAGTACTTC	CASSWDLKETQYF
-	TRBD1	TRBV11-3	TRBJ2-7	TGTGCCAGCAGCCCAGGGACAGTACCATCCTACGAGCAGTACTTC	CASSPGTVPSYEQYF
-	TRBD1	TRBV7-6	TRBJ2-7	TGTGCCAGCAGCCCGATCGCCCGGGACAGGCCCTACGAGCAGTACTTC	CASSPIARDRPYEQYF
-	-	TRBV19	TRBJ1-1	TGTGCCAGTAGGCCCGAACGGGGGGGTGGGACTGAAGCTTTCTTT	CASRPERGGGTEAFF
-	-	TRBV15	TRBJ2-5	TGTGCCACCAGCAGTTTCCAAGAGACCCAGTACTTC	CATSSFQETQYF
-	-	TRBV5-4	TRBJ2-2	TGTGCCAGCAGCGCTGCGCGGGACGGAAACACCGGGGAGCTGTTTTTT	CASSAARDGNTGELFF
-	-	TRBV4-1	TRBJ2-1	TGCGCCAGCAGCCAAGAAGCCGACCCCCATGAGCAGTTCTTC	CASSQEADPHEQFF
-	TRBD2	TRBV18	TRBJ2-3	TGTGCCAGCTCACGACGGGGGGGCCTCACAGATACGCAGTATTTT	CASSRRGGLTDTQYF
-	TRBD1	TRBV6-6	TRBJ1-3	TGTGCCAGCAGTCTAAATAGGGACAGGGGCCTCCCGAGCTCTGGAAACACCATATATTTT	CASSLNRDRGLPSSGNTIYF
-	-	TRBV6-6	TRBJ1-6	TGTGCCAGCAGTTCGACAGGAACAGGGTCACCCCTCCACTTT	CASSSTGTGSPLHF
-	-	TRBV19	TRBJ1-1	TGTGCCGGAAGAACCGGGACCGAAGCTTTCTTT	CAGRTGTEAFF
-	TRBD2	TRBV6-5	TRBJ2-1	TGTGCCAGCAGGACTAGCGGGTACAATGAGCAGTTCTTC	CASRTSGYNEQFF
-	-	TRBV10-1	TRBJ1-3	TGCGCCAGCAGAAGACAGTCCGACGGAAACACCATATATTTT	CASRRQSDGNTIYF